These 19 T cell receptor beta chains were all obtained from the same sample, sequenced in a study of early T cells in non-severe SARS-CoV-2 infection. TCRdb reprocessed the 5' RACE reads via MiXCR and lists one record per CDR3 protein. The table lists fewer than 85,000 distinct CDR3 sequences, roughly a sixth of them singletons. The sequenced material came from whole blood. Receptor source: an adult who was a healthcare worker with PCR-confirmed SARS-CoV-2 infection or an uninfected control (not recorded which).

This clonotype came up a few times. The chain recombines TRBV18 with TRBJ1-6; 8 nucleotides align to TRBD1. This CDR3 region has 14 residues. Looked up from germline, CDR1 is KGHSH and CDR2 is LQKENI. The V segment lost 3 bases and the J segment 10 bases; nucleotides outside the gene matches: 5. The CDR3 DNA follows: TGTGCCAGCTCACCGGACAGGGCTCGGTCACCCCTCCACTTT. Protein sequence: CASSPDRARSPLHF.

This clonotype was observed at least ten times. The rearrangement joins TRBV10-3 to TRBJ1-2, with TRBD1 as a possible D gene (6 bases). The CDR3 spans 15 residues. V lost 6 bases and J 4 bases, leaving 18 bases between the germline ends. Germline assignment: CDR1 ENHRY and CDR2 SYGVKD. Here the CDR3 reads CAISLETGDFYGYTF. The CDR3 nucleotides are TGTGCCATCAGCTTGGAGACAGGAGACTTCTATGGCTACACCTTC.

This clonotype was counted at least ten times. This chain connects TRBV5-4 to TRBJ2-3, with a possible D match to TRBD1 (5 bases). This CDR3 contains 14 residues. Looked up from germline, CDR1 is SGHNT and CDR2 is YYREEE (reference sequence). The ends were cut back, 4 bases at V and 1 base at J, with 10 bases in the middle. The CDR3 nucleotides read TGTGCCAGCAGCCCAAAGACAGGCACAGATACGCAGTATTTT. It encodes CASSPKTGTDTQYF.

The rearrangement links TRBV24-1 to TRBJ2-2; D is perhaps TRBD1 or TRBD2 (5 bases each). This CDR3 has 15 residues. Germline-derived CDR1 and CDR2 are KGHDR and SFDVKD. V lost 5 bases to trimming and J lost 0 bases, with 9 bases between them. In DNA, the CDR3 is TGTGCCACCAGTGTGGGGGATCCGAACACCGGGGAGCTGTTTTTT. Protein sequence: CATSVGDPNTGELFF.

The CDR3 spells CSVAGRQKVTQYF. The CDR3 nucleotides are TGCAGCGTGGCGGGGCGCCAAAAGGTGACCCAGTACTTC. The chain joins TRBV29-1 to TRBJ2-5, with a tentative D call TRBD2 (6 bases). Looked up from germline, CDR1 is SQVTM and CDR2 is ANQGSEA. V gave up 6 bases and J gave up 7 bases, with 18 bases separating them. The CDR3 loop spans 13 amino acids.

The chain employs TRBV12-3 or TRBV12-4 and TRBJ1-2; TRBD1 agrees at 8 bases. J gave up 9 bases and V 1 base, and 4 bases lay outside the gene matches. The CDR3 covers 13 residues. This CDR3 reads CASSLGTGYRYTF. In DNA form, the CDR3 reads TGTGCCAGCAGTTTAGGGACAGGGTATCGCTACACCTTC.

V usage is TRBV20-1 and J usage is TRBJ2-3; TRBD1 matches 8 bases. This CDR3 has 15 residues. Looked up from germline, CDR1 is DFQATT and CDR2 is SNEGSKA (reference sequence). Trimming took 3 bases from V and 8 from J; bases not matched to a gene: 13. CDR3 sequence: CSASPEAGGTGTQYF. In DNA, the CDR3 is TGCAGTGCTAGCCCGGAAGCAGGGGGCACGGGTACGCAGTATTTT.

The gene calls are TRBV29-1 and TRBJ2-3; TRBD2 aligns across 7 bases. Germline lookup yields CDR1 SQVTM and CDR2 ANQGSEA. The length of the CDR3 is 14 residues. Trimming took 4 bases from V and 2 from J; bases not matched to a gene: 6. The CDR3 region has the DNA TGCAGCGTTGTAGGCGGGAGACCCACAGATACGCAGTATTTT. Translated, it gives CSVVGGRPTDTQYF.

This clonotype was seen only a few times. The rearrangement joins TRBV9 to TRBJ1-2; 10 bases align to TRBD1. This CDR3 has 14 amino acids. After removal of 3 bases from V and 6 bases from J, the junction contained 5 bases not matched to a gene. Germline V gene sequence: CDR1 SGDLS, CDR2 YYNGEE. CDR3 in amino acids: CASSAAGTGDGYTF. The DNA for the CDR3 is TGTGCCAGCAGCGCAGCCGGGACAGGGGATGGCTACACCTTC.

In its sample, this clonotype was seen a few times. V gene TRBV21-1 combines with J gene TRBJ2-3. TRBV21-1 is noted as a pseudogene. The CDR3 extends over 13 amino acids. As DNA, the CDR3 is TGTGCCAGCAGCAAAGACAGAACAGATACGCAGTATTTT. Its translation is CASSKDRTDTQYF.

The table lists this clonotype with a few counts. This rearrangement joins TRBV20-1 to TRBJ1-1; 9 bases align to TRBD1. V dropped 5 bases and J dropped 5; count of bases not matched to a gene: 9. CDR3 length: 14 amino acids. Germline CDR1 is DFQATT and CDR2 is SNEGSKA (reference sequence). The CDR3 DNA is TGCAGTGCTGGACGCCAGACAGGGGGGACTGAAGCTTTCTTT. Translating it yields CSAGRQTGGTEAFF.

This chain uses TRBV29-1 with TRBJ1-2; D call uncertain. Germline assignment: CDR1 SQVTM and CDR2 ANQGSEA. The CDR3 consists of 12 residues. V was clipped by 6 bases and J by 5 bases, with 13 bases between them. CDR3 DNA sequence: TGCAGCGTAGAGGAAAGGAAATATGGCTACACCTTC. As protein: CSVEERKYGYTF.

Details on this clonotype: Germline is not matched at one junction end, which may reflect a read error. CDR3 in DNA: TGTGCCAGCTCACCGTTACGGGACGCCTCCTCTGAAAACACCATATATTTT. Translated: CASSPLRDASSENTIYF. The V gene is TRBV18, the J gene TRBJ1-3, with a possible D match to TRBD1 (5 bases). The germline V gene encodes CDR1 KGHSH and CDR2 LQKENI. This CDR3 contains 17 residues.

The chain uses TRBV7-9 and TRBJ2-1; 12 bases are shared with TRBD2. The CDR3 is made up of 16 amino acids. Looked up from germline, CDR1 is SEHNR and CDR2 is FQNEAQ (reference sequence). V was clipped by 5 bases and J by 2 bases; unmatched bases: 4. CDR3 protein: CASSLGLAGTYNEQFF. The CDR3 DNA sequence: TGTGCCAGCAGCCTTGGACTAGCGGGAACCTACAATGAGCAGTTCTTC.

This chain joins TRBV29-1 and TRBJ2-3; either TRBD1 or TRBD2 may supply D (6 bases each). The V gene lost 6 bases and the J gene lost 4 bases, with 17 bases spanning the gap. CDR1 SQVTM and CDR2 ANQGSEA come from the germline V gene. CDR3 length equals 14 residues. CDR3 protein: CSVTGHSSADTQYF. DNA for the CDR3: TGCAGCGTCACGGGACACTCTAGCGCAGATACGCAGTATTTT.

This clonotype was seen more than once but under ten times. The gene calls are TRBV6-5 and TRBJ2-4; 7 bases align to TRBD2. Unmatched junction bases numbered 9, after V lost 4 bases and J lost 9 bases. CDR1 MNHEY and CDR2 SVGAGI come from the germline V gene. The CDR3 contains 14 residues. Here the CDR3 DNA reads TGTGCCAGCAGTTTTGGGGGAACGGGGGGCATTCAGTACTTC. It encodes CASSFGGTGGIQYF.

V gene TRBV6-1 combines with J gene TRBJ2-3; D is perhaps TRBD1 (6 bases). This CDR3 comprises 13 residues. The germline gives CDR1 MNHNS, CDR2 SASEGT. Trimming took off 6 bases at V and 6 bases at J, with 13 bases between the two ends. As DNA, the CDR3 is TGTGCCAGCAGCGTAAGACAGGTTGATACGCAGTATTTT. Protein: CASSVRQVDTQYF.

This clonotype was recorded many times. The rearrangement joins TRBV9 to TRBJ2-3, with a tentative D call TRBD1 (6 bases). In germline, CDR1 is SGDLS, CDR2 YYNGEE. The CDR3 is 16 residues long. The V end lost 0 bases, the J end lost 6 bases, and 17 bases lay between the germline ends. This CDR3 is CASSVAGGHRADTQYF. Written as DNA, the CDR3 is TGTGCCAGCAGCGTAGCTGGGGGACACAGGGCGGATACGCAGTATTTT.

The rearrangement joins TRBV14 to TRBJ2-3; 9 nucleotides agree with TRBD2. The CDR3 loop spans 19 amino acids. Per germline, CDR1 SGHDN and CDR2 FVKESK. V lost 1 base, J lost 1 base, and 12 bases stayed unmatched. CDR3 amino acids: CASSQGGGRAPWRTDTQYF. The CDR3 nucleotides read TGTGCCAGCAGCCAAGGGGGCGGGAGGGCCCCGTGGCGCACAGATACGCAGTATTTT.